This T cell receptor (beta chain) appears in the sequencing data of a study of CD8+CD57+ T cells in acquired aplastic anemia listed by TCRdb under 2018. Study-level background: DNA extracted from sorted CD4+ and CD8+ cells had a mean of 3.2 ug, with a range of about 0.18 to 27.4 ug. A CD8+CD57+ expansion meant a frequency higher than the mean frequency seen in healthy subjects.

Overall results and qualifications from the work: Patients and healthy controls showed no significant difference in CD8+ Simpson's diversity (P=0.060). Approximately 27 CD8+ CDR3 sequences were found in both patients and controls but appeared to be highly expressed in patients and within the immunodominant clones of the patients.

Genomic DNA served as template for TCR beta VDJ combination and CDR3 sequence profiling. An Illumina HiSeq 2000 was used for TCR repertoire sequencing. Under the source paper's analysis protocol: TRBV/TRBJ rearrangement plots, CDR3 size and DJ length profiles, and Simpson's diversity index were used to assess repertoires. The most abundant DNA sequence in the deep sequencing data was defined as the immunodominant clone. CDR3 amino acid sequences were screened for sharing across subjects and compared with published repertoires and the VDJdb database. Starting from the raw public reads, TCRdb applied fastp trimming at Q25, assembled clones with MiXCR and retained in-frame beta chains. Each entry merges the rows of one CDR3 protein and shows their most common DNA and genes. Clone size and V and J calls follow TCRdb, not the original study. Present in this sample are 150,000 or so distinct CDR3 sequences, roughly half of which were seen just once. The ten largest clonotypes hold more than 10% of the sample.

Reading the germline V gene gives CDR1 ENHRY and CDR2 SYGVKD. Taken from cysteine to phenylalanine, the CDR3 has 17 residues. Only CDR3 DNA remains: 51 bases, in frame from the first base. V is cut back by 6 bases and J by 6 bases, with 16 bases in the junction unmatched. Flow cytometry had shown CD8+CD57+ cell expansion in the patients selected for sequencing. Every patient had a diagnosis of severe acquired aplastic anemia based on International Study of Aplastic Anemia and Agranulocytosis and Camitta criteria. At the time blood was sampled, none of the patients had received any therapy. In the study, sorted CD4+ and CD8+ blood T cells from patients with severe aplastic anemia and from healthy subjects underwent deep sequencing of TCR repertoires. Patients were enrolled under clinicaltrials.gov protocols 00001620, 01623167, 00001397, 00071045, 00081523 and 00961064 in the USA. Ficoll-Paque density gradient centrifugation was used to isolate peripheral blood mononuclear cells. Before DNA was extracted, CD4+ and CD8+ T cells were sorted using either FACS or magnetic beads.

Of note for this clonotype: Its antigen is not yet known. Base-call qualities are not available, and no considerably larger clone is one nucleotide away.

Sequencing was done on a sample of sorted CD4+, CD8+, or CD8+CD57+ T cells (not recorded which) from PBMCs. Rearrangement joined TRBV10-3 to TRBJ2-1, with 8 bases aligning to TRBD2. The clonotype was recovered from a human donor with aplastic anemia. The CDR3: CAISEAQRGGAGNEQFF. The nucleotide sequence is TGTGCCATCAGCGAAGCACAACGGGGGGGGGCCGGCAATGAGCAGTTCTTC.